These 4 T cell receptor beta chains originate from one sample sequenced in a study of cytomegalovirus exposure and HLA in healthy donors. TCRdb's copy holds only in-frame clones and misses some; the assay was immunoSEQ multiplex PCR. The sample includes hundreds of thousands of clones, over 65% of them seen just once. The sequencing input was PBMCs. These TCRs come from a woman between 18 and 29 years old in good health and CMV-seronegative.

V gene TRBV10-3 combines with J gene TRBJ2-2; 7 bases map to TRBD2. CDR3 length equals 14 residues. V trimming: 7 bases; J trimming: 5 bases; junction bases outside the gene matches: 7. CDR1 is ENHRY, CDR2 SYGVKD, per germline. CDR3: CAIKGGSVTGELFF. Here the CDR3 DNA reads TGTGCCATCAAAGGCGGGAGTGTAACCGGGGAGCTGTTTTTT.

The rearrangement uses TRBV7-3 and TRBJ1-1; D not certain. Germline-derived CDR1 and CDR2 are SGHTA and FQGTGA. V lost 2 bases and J 4 bases, leaving 11 bases between the germline ends. This CDR3 has 14 residues. As DNA, the CDR3 is TGTGCCAGCAGCTTATCCGAGGGAGTCACTGAAGCTTTCTTT. This sequence encodes CASSLSEGVTEAFF.

As DNA, the CDR3 is TGTGCCAGCAGTCCCCTCGGCGGGAGCTACACCTACAATGAGCAGTTCTTC. Its translation is CASSPLGGSYTYNEQFF. V and J are TRBV27 and TRBJ2-1; TRBD2 aligns across 7 bases. Germline trimming cut 5 bases from V and 2 bases from J; bases unmatched to any gene: 12. The germline gives CDR1 MNHEY, CDR2 SMNVEV (reference sequence). This CDR3 comprises 17 residues.

This chain's CDR3 is CASSGDWRTNEQFF. The CDR3, as DNA: TGCGCCAGCAGTGGGGACTGGCGAACAAATGAGCAGTTCTTC. The chain is built from TRBV10-2 and TRBJ2-1; TRBD2 might be the D (6 bases). The germline CDR1 and CDR2 sequences are WSHSY and SAAADI. V gave up 4 bases and J gave up 7 bases, with 14 bases separating them. The CDR3 is 14 residues long.